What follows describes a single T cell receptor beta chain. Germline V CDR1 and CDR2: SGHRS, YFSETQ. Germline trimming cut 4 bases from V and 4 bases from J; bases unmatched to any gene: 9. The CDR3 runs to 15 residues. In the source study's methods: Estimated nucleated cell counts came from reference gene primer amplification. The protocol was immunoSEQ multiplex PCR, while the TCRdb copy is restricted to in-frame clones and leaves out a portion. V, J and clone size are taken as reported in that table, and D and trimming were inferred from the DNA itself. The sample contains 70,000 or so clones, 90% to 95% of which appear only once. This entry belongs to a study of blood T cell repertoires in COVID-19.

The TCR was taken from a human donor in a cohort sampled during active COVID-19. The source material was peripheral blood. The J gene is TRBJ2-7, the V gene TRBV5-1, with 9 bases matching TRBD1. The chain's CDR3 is CASSQGQGHFYEQYF. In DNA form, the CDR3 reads TGCGCCAGCAGCCAGGGACAGGGCCACTTTTACGAGCAGTACTTC. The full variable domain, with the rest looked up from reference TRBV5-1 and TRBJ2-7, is KAGVTQTPRYLIKTRGQQVTLSCSPISGHRSVSWYQQTPGQGLQFLFEYFSETQRNKGNFPGRFSGRQFSNSRSEMNVSTLELGDSALYLCASSQGQGHFYEQYFGPGTRLTVT.